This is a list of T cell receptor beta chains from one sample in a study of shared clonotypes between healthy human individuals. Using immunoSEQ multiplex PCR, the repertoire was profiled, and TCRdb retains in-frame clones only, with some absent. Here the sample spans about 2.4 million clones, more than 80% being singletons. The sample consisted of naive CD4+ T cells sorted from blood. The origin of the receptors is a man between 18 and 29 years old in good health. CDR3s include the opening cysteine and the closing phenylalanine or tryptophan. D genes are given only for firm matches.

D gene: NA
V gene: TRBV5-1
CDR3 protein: CASGGSAYEQYF

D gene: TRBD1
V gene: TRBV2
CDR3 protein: CASRQGSTDTQYF

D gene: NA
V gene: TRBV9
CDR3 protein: CASSVDSGGVSPLHF

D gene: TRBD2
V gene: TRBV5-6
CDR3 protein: CASSLLLAGGRDTQYF

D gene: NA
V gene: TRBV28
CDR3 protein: CASQVYGQEQFF

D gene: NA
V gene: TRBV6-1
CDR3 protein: CASSEAGGTNEKLFF

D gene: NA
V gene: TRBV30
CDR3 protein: CAWSVDSSKGETQYF

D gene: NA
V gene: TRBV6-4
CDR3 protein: CASYAGIYYEQYF

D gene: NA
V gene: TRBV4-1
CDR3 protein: CASSPPGRFIYEQYF

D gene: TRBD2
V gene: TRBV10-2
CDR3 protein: CASSEAQRETGELFF

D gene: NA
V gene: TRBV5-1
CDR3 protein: CASSLDNPLLGGYTF

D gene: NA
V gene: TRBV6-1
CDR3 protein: CASSERRGGVYGYTF

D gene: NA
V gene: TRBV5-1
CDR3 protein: CASSSRTDPGELFF

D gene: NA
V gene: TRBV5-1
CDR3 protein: CASRAGGRSVGTDTQYF

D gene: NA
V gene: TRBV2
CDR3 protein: CASSEGYEQFF

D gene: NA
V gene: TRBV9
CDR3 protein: CASSVQGMGTEAFF

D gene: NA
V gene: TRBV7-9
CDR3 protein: CASSFGMNQPQHF

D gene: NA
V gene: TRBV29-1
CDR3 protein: CSVGIPTGTNYGYTF

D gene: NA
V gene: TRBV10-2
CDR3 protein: CASSESTEYRGQETQYF

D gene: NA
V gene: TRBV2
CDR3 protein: CASSRYYEQYF

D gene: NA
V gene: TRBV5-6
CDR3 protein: CASSLRVLTHEQYF

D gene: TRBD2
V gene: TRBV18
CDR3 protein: CASSPASGSWETQYF

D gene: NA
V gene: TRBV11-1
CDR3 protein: CASSPQGGETQYF

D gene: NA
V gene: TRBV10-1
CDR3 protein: CASSVPCASKEAPLHF

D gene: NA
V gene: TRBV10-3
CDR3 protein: CAISESGLGGLEKLFF

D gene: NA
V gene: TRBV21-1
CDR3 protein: CASSTGGGAGTDTQYF

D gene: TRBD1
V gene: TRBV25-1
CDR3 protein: CASSGFRDRSYEQYF